The 14 T cell receptor beta chains reported below all come from one sample, sequenced in a study of T cells in Graves' hyperthyroidism and ophthalmopathy. Researchers took RNA transcripts and amplified the TCR beta CDR3 regions from them. A set of HTBI primers served as the primers for a first-round RT-PCR of the TCR CDR3. TCRdb itself ran the multiplex PCR reads through MiXCR, one entry per CDR3 protein. The table includes about 200,000 distinct CDR3 sequences, around 17% detected once. Sequencing was performed on blood. The receptors here all came from a woman aged 45-65 years with Graves' hyperthyroidism.

The V and J genes are TRBV7-9 and TRBJ1-1; D ambiguous. Trimming cost V 1 base and J 10 bases, with 19 bases left between them. The CDR3 runs 15 residues. Germline CDR1 reads SEHNR; CDR2 reads FQNEAQ (reference sequence). In DNA, the CDR3 is TGTGCCAGCAGCTTAGGCGGCTCCGCCTTAAAGGGAGCTTTCTTT. It specifies CASSLGGSALKGAFF. Looking up the rest from reference TRBV7-9 and TRBJ1-1 gives the full variable domain: DTGVSQNPRHKITKRGQNVTFRCDPISEHNRLYWYRQTLGQGPEFLTYFQNEAQLEKSRLLSDRFSAERPKGSFSTLEIQRTEQGDSAMYLCASSLGGSALKGAFFGQGTRLTVV.

Remarks on this clonotype: At one end the junction does not follow the germline gene, possibly because of a read error. The chain couples TRBV6-4 to TRBJ2-3; the match to TRBD2 covers 13 bases. Germline V CDR1 and CDR2: MRHNA, SNTAGT. The CDR3 has 15 residues. The CDR3: CASSGTSGSIDTQYF. DNA for the CDR3: TGTGCCAGCAGTGGGACTAGCGGGAGCATAGATACGCAGTATTTT.

A few counts support this clonotype. The junction differs from germline at one of its ends, possibly a read error. V and J are TRBV4-1 and TRBJ2-2; D is uncertain. Germline CDR1 is MGHRA and CDR2 is YSYEKL. The CDR3 sequence is 15 residues long. DNA for the CDR3: TGCGCCAGCAGCCAAGGGTCGTCGAAGACCGGGGAGCTGTTTTTT. Amino acid sequence: CASSQGSSKTGELFF.

The chain couples TRBV5-1 to TRBJ1-1; 8 bases fit TRBD1. This CDR3 region has 16 residues. After removal of 0 bases from V and 3 bases from J, the junction contained 7 bases not matched to a gene. Germline loops: CDR1 SGHRS, CDR2 YFSETQ. The CDR3 DNA follows: TGCGCCAGCAGCTTGGCACTTACAGGGGGTTACACTGAAGCTTTCTTT. Residues: CASSLALTGGYTEAFF.

This clonotype was detected a few times. This rearrangement joins TRBV28 to TRBJ1-5, with no clear D. The germline gives CDR1 MDHEN, CDR2 SYDVKM. Between the trimmed V and J ends, which lost 5 bases and 3 bases, there was a span of 11 bases. The CDR3 runs to 14 residues. The CDR3 DNA is TGTGCCAGCAGTGGACGGCCCAACAATCAGCCCCAGCATTTT. Amino acids: CASSGRPNNQPQHF.

This rearrangement joins TRBV6-1 to TRBJ1-1; TRBD1 matches 7 bases. CDR3 length equals 15 residues. Germline-derived CDR1 and CDR2 are MNHNS and SASEGT. The V segment lost 0 bases and the J segment 11 bases; nucleotides outside the gene matches: 12. This CDR3 is CASSEAKGAKPGAFF. CDR3 nucleotide sequence: TGTGCCAGCAGTGAAGCGAAGGGGGCGAAACCGGGTGCTTTCTTT.

This clonotype was found many times. The rearrangement uses TRBV20-1 and TRBJ2-7; 10 nucleotides agree with TRBD2. Trimming at V came to 2 bases and at J to 6 bases, leaving 7 bases not matched to a gene. Germline CDR1 DFQATT, CDR2 SNEGSKA (reference sequence). The CDR3 consists of 14 residues. The CDR3 region has the DNA TGCAGTGCTAGATTGAGCGGGAGGGCCTTCGAGCAGTACTTC. Its translation is CSARLSGRAFEQYF.

The table lists this clonotype with many counts. This chain connects TRBV29-1 to TRBJ2-5; 7 bases are shared with TRBD1. The junction had 7 bases not matched to a gene; V was cut back by 7 bases and J by 5 bases. CDR3 length: 12 residues. The V gene's germline CDR1 is SQVTM and CDR2 ANQGSEA. This CDR3 is CSAVGGQETQYF. The CDR3 bases are TGCAGCGCAGTAGGGGGCCAGGAGACCCAGTACTTC.

V is TRBV6-1 and J is TRBJ1-2; the D is unclear. Germline lookup yields CDR1 MNHNS and CDR2 SASEGT. V dropped 6 bases and J dropped 8 bases, with 22 bases sitting between them. The CDR3 consists of 15 residues. CDR3 DNA sequence: TGTGCCAGCAGAGCCGCCGGGAGGAGCGATGGCGGCTACACCTTC. It specifies CASRAAGRSDGGYTF.

The genes are TRBV28 and TRBJ2-5; no definite D call. The CDR3 extends over 13 amino acids. The germline gives CDR1 MDHEN, CDR2 SYDVKM. V lost 8 bases, J lost 6 bases, and 16 bases lay in between. DNA of the CDR3: TGTGCCAGCTGCGAGTCCGCACGAAAGACCCAGTACTTC. Translation gives CASCESARKTQYF.

This clonotype was detected ten times or more. The genes are TRBV27 and TRBJ2-3; no definite D call. CDR1 is MNHEY and CDR2 is SMNVEV in the germline V gene (reference sequence). CDR3 length: 14 residues. Trimming cost V 5 bases and J 7 bases, with 16 bases left between them. This chain's CDR3 is CASSPSLGPYTQYF. CDR3 bases: TGTGCCAGCAGTCCCTCCCTAGGCCCCTATACGCAGTATTTT.

This clonotype turned up a few times. The genes are TRBV12-5 and TRBJ2-1; a weak D match, TRBD2 (5 bases). V dropped 5 bases and J dropped 0 bases, with 14 bases sitting between them. Per germline, CDR1 LGHNT and CDR2 FRNRAP. The CDR3 contains 16 residues. The CDR3 DNA follows: TGTGCTAGTGGTGCCAGGCGGGCCACCTCCTACAATGAGCAGTTCTTC. Amino acids: CASGARRATSYNEQFF.

This clonotype came up many times. The rearrangement joins TRBV7-6 to TRBJ2-7; a weak D match, TRBD1 (5 bases). Trimming took 5 bases from V and 3 from J, leaving 11 bases between them. Germline V gives CDR1 SGHVS, CDR2 FNYEAQ. The CDR3 length is 13 residues. The CDR3: CASSRGHFYEQYF. The CDR3 nucleotides read TGTGCCAGCAGCCGCGGACACTTCTACGAGCAGTACTTC.

The V and J genes are TRBV15 and TRBJ2-2; D remains unclear. CDR1 and CDR2 (germline): LNHNV, YYDKDF (reference sequence). V was pared by 1 base and J by 0 bases, with 6 bases between. The CDR3 length is 15 residues. The CDR3 region is CATSRGTANTGELFF. CDR3 coding DNA: TGTGCCACCAGCAGAGGGACGGCGAACACCGGGGAGCTGTTTTTT.